The 27 T cell receptor beta chains reported below all come from one sample, sequenced in a study of lymphopenia after photon versus proton radiotherapy. Data came from immunoSEQ multiplex PCR; TCRdb stores just in-frame clones and leaves some out. The table has approximately 21,000 clones, about 85% seen once. The sequencing used peripheral blood, collected from a patient treated with photon-based radiotherapy. These receptors were collected from a man in his fifties or sixties with pancreatic cancer.

The chain uses TRBV11-3 and TRBJ1-5; 7 bases fit TRBD1. This CDR3 comprises 17 residues. The trim removed 1 base at V and 6 bases at J, leaving 12 bases unmatched. Germline V CDR1 and CDR2: SGHNT, YENEEA. For the CDR3, the DNA is TGTGCCAGCAGCTTAGCCCCCCCCACAGGGGCCGGTCAGCCCCAGCATTTT. It translates to CASSLAPPTGAGQPQHF. The variable domain in full, with the rest retrieved from reference TRBV11-3 and TRBJ1-5, is EAGVVQSPRYKIIEKKQPVAFWCNPISGHNTLYWYLQNLGQGPELLIRYENEEAVDDSQLPKDRFSAERLKGVDSTLKIQPAELGDSAVYLCASSLAPPTGAGQPQHFGDGTRLSIL.

This clone turned up a few times. The chain couples TRBV6-1 to TRBJ1-1; D not resolved. The CDR3 runs 11 residues. Germline V gene sequence: CDR1 MNHNS, CDR2 SASEGT. The V gene lost 11 bases and the J gene lost 1 base, with 8 bases spanning the gap. This chain's CDR3 is CACRKNTEAFF. In nucleotides, the CDR3 is TGTGCCTGTCGCAAGAACACTGAAGCTTTCTTT.

This chain joins TRBV30 and TRBJ2-7; D not certain. The germline V gene encodes CDR1 GTSNPN and CDR2 SVGIG (reference sequence). This CDR3 spans 12 amino acids. Trimming took off 0 bases at V and 2 bases at J, with 5 bases between the two ends. The CDR3 nucleotides read TGTGCCTGGAGTGTAGTGGCCTACGAGCAGTACTTC. Translation: CAWSVVAYEQYF. Using reference TRBV30 and TRBJ2-7 for the parts outside the CDR3, the full variable domain is SQTIHQWPATLVQPVGSPLSLECTVEGTSNPNLYWYRQAAGRGLQLLFYSVGIGQISSEVPQNLSASRPQDRQFILSSKKLLLSDSGFYLCAWSVVAYEQYFGPGTRLTVT.

The chain joins TRBV18 to TRBJ1-1; possibly TRBD1 for D (5 bases). Germline lookup yields CDR1 KGHSH and CDR2 LQKENI. The CDR3 is made up of 15 amino acids. V dropped 0 bases and J dropped 0 bases, with 8 bases sitting between them. The CDR3, as DNA: TGTGCCAGCTCACCACCGGGACTGGTGAACACTGAAGCTTTCTTT. Encoded protein: CASSPPGLVNTEAFF.

V and J are TRBV9 and TRBJ2-7; D is unresolved. The CDR3 is 14 residues long. Germline CDR1 is SGDLS and CDR2 is YYNGEE. Trimming cost V 4 bases and J 6 bases, with 17 bases left between them. CDR3 bases: TGTGCCAGCAGCCCGGTCCCCATGGTGGGCGAGCAGTACTTC. Protein product: CASSPVPMVGEQYF.

The chain employs TRBV5-1 and TRBJ2-2; 7 bases agree with TRBD1. V lost 4 bases and J lost 0; bases outside the gene matches: 9. Germline CDR1 reads SGHRS; CDR2 reads YFSETQ. The CDR3 length is 17 residues. CDR3 DNA sequence: TGCGCCAGCAGCCCTCTGAGGGGGCGACCGAACACCGGGGAGCTGTTTTTT. Its protein product is CASSPLRGRPNTGELFF.

The chain uses TRBV2 and TRBJ2-7; 9 bases align to TRBD1. V lost 8 bases to trimming and J lost 0 bases; unmatched junction nucleotides: 11. Germline CDR1 is SNHLY and CDR2 is FYNNEI. This CDR3 is 16 amino acids long. In DNA, the CDR3 is TGTGCCAGCTGGGGAGTTGGGGACAGGGTCTCCTACGAGCAGTACTTC. The encoded protein is CASWGVGDRVSYEQYF.

This clone was counted between two and nine times. The chain joins TRBV7-2 to TRBJ2-2; tentatively, D is TRBD2 (6 bases). This CDR3 comprises 13 residues. The V gene lost 5 bases and the J gene lost 4 bases, with 8 bases spanning the gap. The germline V gene encodes CDR1 SGHTA and CDR2 FQGNSA. CDR3 region: CASSLSGTGELFF. The CDR3 nucleotides read TGTGCCAGCAGCCTTAGCGGCACCGGGGAGCTGTTTTTT.

This clone was seen only once. This chain links TRBV30 with TRBJ2-7, with D maybe TRBD2 (6 bases). CDR1 GTSNPN and CDR2 SVGIG come from the germline V gene (reference sequence). The CDR3 sequence is 12 residues long. V was pared by 0 bases and J by 3 bases, with 6 bases between. CDR3 nucleotide sequence: TGTGCCTGGAGTGTGGAGGGCTACGAGCAGTACTTC. It translates to CAWSVEGYEQYF.

This clone came up once. The chain joins TRBV9 to TRBJ2-3, with 8 positions matching TRBD2. Trimming cost V 4 bases and J 3 bases; bases outside gene matches: 7. CDR1 SGDLS and CDR2 YYNGEE come from the germline V gene. The CDR3 is made up of 15 amino acids. The chain's CDR3 is CASSTSRGGTDTQYF. DNA for the CDR3: TGTGCCAGCAGCACCTCTCGGGGGGGTACAGATACGCAGTATTTT.

The V and J genes are TRBV14 and TRBJ2-3, with D uncertain. CDR3 size: 15 residues. Germline V gives CDR1 SGHDN, CDR2 FVKESK. V was cut by 4 bases and J by 2 bases, with 13 bases left in between. The CDR3 DNA follows: TGTGCCAGCAGCCCACTCCGTGGAACCACAGATACGCAGTATTTT. Amino acid sequence: CASSPLRGTTDTQYF. Together with reference TRBV14 and TRBJ2-3, the CDR3 gives the full variable domain: EAGVTQFPSHSVIEKGQTVTLRCDPISGHDNLYWYRRVMGKEIKFLLHFVKESKQDESGMPNNRFLAERTGGTYSTLKVQPAELEDSGVYFCASSPLRGTTDTQYFGPGTRLTVL.

The chain joins TRBV2 to TRBJ1-1; D unresolved. Trimming pared 4 bases from V and 4 bases from J, leaving 10 bases between. The CDR3 contains 13 residues. Germline values: CDR1 SNHLY, CDR2 FYNNEI. This CDR3 reads CASSVEGRTEAFF. CDR3 coding DNA: TGTGCCAGCAGTGTTGAGGGTCGCACTGAAGCTTTCTTT.

The rearrangement joins TRBV9 to TRBJ1-5, with 7 positions matching TRBD1. With 0 bases clipped from V and 3 bases from J, the junction kept 3 bases outside the gene matches. This CDR3 region has 15 residues. The germline V gene encodes CDR1 SGDLS and CDR2 YYNGEE. The CDR3 protein is CASSVAGTANQPQHF. The CDR3 DNA follows: TGTGCCAGCAGCGTAGCCGGGACAGCCAATCAGCCCCAGCATTTT.

This chain connects TRBV5-6 to TRBJ1-2; perhaps TRBD1 as D (5 bases). The germline V and J ends were trimmed by 4 bases and 1 base, with 14 bases remaining between them. The CDR3 spans 15 residues. Germline loops: CDR1 SGHDT, CDR2 YYEEEE. This CDR3 is CASSADSVGNYGYTF. The CDR3 DNA sequence: TGTGCCAGCAGCGCCGACAGCGTCGGTAACTATGGCTACACCTTC.

This clone was counted between two and nine times. The rearrangement joins TRBV5-4 to TRBJ1-6; 10 nucleotides line up with TRBD1. V lost 4 bases, J lost 9 bases, and 4 bases stayed unmatched. Germline V gene lookup returns CDR1 SGHNT and CDR2 YYREEE (reference sequence). The CDR3 is 14 amino acids. CDR3 region: CASSQDRGSSPLHF. CDR3 coding DNA: TGTGCCAGCAGCCAGGACAGGGGGAGTTCACCCCTCCACTTT.

V gene TRBV7-9 combines with J gene TRBJ1-4, with D unclear. Germline CDR1 reads SEHNR; CDR2 reads FQNEAQ (reference sequence). Trimming removed 5 bases from V and 8 bases from J, with 18 bases in between. This CDR3 comprises 15 residues. CDR3 coding DNA: TGTGCCAGCAGCCCAAGCTTGTCAGGTATCGAAAAACTGTTTTTT. Its translation is CASSPSLSGIEKLFF.

The chain has TRBV7-3 and TRBJ1-1; maybe TRBD1 (6 bases). CDR3 length: 13 residues. In germline, CDR1 is SGHTA, CDR2 FQGTGA. The V gene lost 5 bases and the J gene lost 5 bases, with 12 bases spanning the gap. CDR3 DNA sequence: TGTGCCAGCAGCCTAGGGGGGAAGACTGAAGCTTTCTTT. Translating gives CASSLGGKTEAFF.

The CDR3: CASSLGQASDEQYF. The DNA for the CDR3 is TGCGCCAGCAGCTTGGGACAGGCGTCGGACGAGCAGTACTTC. The chain links TRBV5-1 to TRBJ2-7; D perhaps matches TRBD1 (6 bases). Between the trimmed V and J ends, which lost 0 bases and 5 bases, there was a span of 12 bases. The germline CDR1 and CDR2 sequences are SGHRS and YFSETQ. The CDR3 runs 14 residues. The whole variable domain, filled in from reference TRBV5-1 and TRBJ2-7, reads KAGVTQTPRYLIKTRGQQVTLSCSPISGHRSVSWYQQTPGQGLQFLFEYFSETQRNKGNFPGRFSGRQFSNSRSEMNVSTLELGDSALYLCASSLGQASDEQYFGPGTRLTVT.

This chain uses TRBV5-1 with TRBJ1-1, with 9 bases lining up with TRBD1. Germline V gene data show CDR1 as SGHRS and CDR2 as YFSETQ. Trimming at V came to 4 bases and at J to 2 bases, leaving 6 bases not matched to a gene. The CDR3 loop spans 15 amino acids. DNA of the CDR3: TGCGCCAGCAGCGCCTGGACAGGGGCAAACACTGAAGCTTTCTTT. This sequence encodes CASSAWTGANTEAFF.

This chain links TRBV20-1 with TRBJ2-1; D ambiguous. The V end lost 5 bases, the J end lost 8 bases, and 10 bases lay between the germline ends. Per germline, CDR1 DFQATT and CDR2 SNEGSKA (reference sequence). The CDR3 contains 11 residues. The CDR3 nucleotides read TGCAGTGCTTTCCGAAGGGATGAGCAGTTCTTC. Protein: CSAFRRDEQFF.

This rearrangement joins TRBV7-9 to TRBJ2-3; unclear D gene. Germline CDR1 is SEHNR and CDR2 is FQNEAQ (reference sequence). Trimming removed 1 base at V and 0 bases at J, with 8 bases between. The CDR3 has 15 amino acids. In nucleotides, the CDR3 is TGTGCCAGCAGCTTAGGACAAATCAGCACAGATACGCAGTATTTT. It codes for CASSLGQISTDTQYF.

The chain carries TRBV7-2 and TRBJ2-2; D is unresolved. V lost 3 bases and J 0 bases, leaving 5 bases between the germline ends. Germline assignment: CDR1 SGHTA and CDR2 FQGNSA. The CDR3 loop spans 14 amino acids. CDR3 amino acids: CASSFTPNTGELFF. CDR3 bases: TGTGCCAGCAGCTTTACGCCGAACACCGGGGAGCTGTTTTTT.

The V and J genes are TRBV7-5 and TRBJ2-7; the table's TRBD2 call for D was not verified on the DNA. TRBV7-5 is tagged as a pseudogene. The CDR3 is made up of 19 amino acids. In DNA form, the CDR3 reads TGTGCCAGTTTGGGTTCGGTGAAAACTGAGTTGAGGTTCCCTCGCGAGCAGTACTTC. Translating gives CASLGSVKTELRFPREQYF.

This clone was seen just once. This chain connects TRBV5-6 to TRBJ2-5; D might be TRBD1 or TRBD2, each matching 6 bases. Germline CDR1 SGHDT, CDR2 YYEEEE. V dropped 4 bases and J dropped 5 bases, with 15 bases sitting between them. CDR3 size: 14 residues. CDR3 nucleotide sequence: TGTGCCAGCAGCCCGCGGGACATAGGGGAGACCCAGTACTTC. Amino acids: CASSPRDIGETQYF.

Notes on this clone: The junction shows a germline mismatch at one end, possibly a read error. The V call is TRBV6-1, the J call TRBJ1-1; D is unclear. Germline V lookup: CDR1 MNHNS, CDR2 SASEGT. This CDR3 region has 13 residues. The CDR3 loop reads CASSTHRESDAFF. CDR3 nucleotide sequence: TGTGCCAGCAGTACCCACCGGGAATCTGACGCTTTCTTT.

The rearrangement links TRBV10-2 to TRBJ1-2; 8 bases fit TRBD1. This CDR3 comprises 14 residues. V lost 4 bases to trimming and J lost 2 bases; unmatched junction nucleotides: 3. Germline V gives CDR1 WSHSY, CDR2 SAAADI. The CDR3 loop is CASSAGQDNYGYTF. The CDR3 bases are TGCGCCAGCAGTGCGGGACAGGACAACTATGGCTACACCTTC.

The V and J genes are TRBV6-6 and TRBJ1-1; D is possibly TRBD1 (5 bases). The germline CDR1 and CDR2 sequences are MNHNY and SVGAGI (reference sequence). The V gene lost 0 bases and the J gene lost 3 bases, with 11 bases spanning the gap. The CDR3 is 15 amino acids. CDR3 sequence (DNA): TGTGCCAGCAGTTACTCGGCAGGGCTGGACACTGAAGCTTTCTTT. It yields the protein CASSYSAGLDTEAFF.